This record looks at one T cell receptor (beta chain) sequence and its context. The source of the sample is a study of cytomegalovirus exposure and HLA in healthy donors. The PCR had 60 Vbeta and 13 Jbeta primers. Assay used: immunoSEQ multiplex PCR; TCRdb lists only in-frame clones, some missing. The profile shows 110,000 or so clones, less than 85% of them singletons. V lost 6 bases, J lost 6 bases, and 3 bases stayed unmatched. Germline lookup yields CDR1 SQVTM and CDR2 ANQGSEA. The CDR3 consists of 11 residues. This chain uses TRBV29-1 with TRBJ1-2, with 8 bases aligning to TRBD1. The clonotype was recovered from a man aged 50 or older in good health and CMV-seropositive. Sequencing input: PBMCs. The CDR3 sequence: CSVNRGDGYTF. The DNA of the CDR3 is TGCAGCGTCAACAGGGGGGATGGCTACACCTTC.